Listed here are 18 T cell receptor beta chains from one sample, sequenced in a study of Ad26.COV2.S vaccination and SARS-CoV-2 variants. Treatment described: around 19 received Ad26.COV2.S at low or high dose, single or two shots; roughly five received placebo; per-sample allocation not given. Samples were taken on day 63 after the first vaccine or placebo injection. The method was immunoSEQ multiplex PCR; TCRdb's version includes in-frame clones alone and lacks a portion of them. The sample holds 200,000 to 250,000 clones; 85% to 90% are singletons and the top ten take 9.5% to 12%. The sequenced sample was peripheral blood, obtained in a trial of Ad26.COV2.S vaccine versus placebo. The receptor source for this set is a person between 18 and 60 years old who received the Ad26.COV2.S COVID-19 vaccine or a placebo.

This clone was detected once. The CDR3 protein is CASRVGTATSYEQYF. The CDR3 nucleotides are TGTGCCAGTAGGGTCGGGACAGCGACCTCCTACGAGCAGTACTTC. V gene TRBV19 combines with J gene TRBJ2-7; 7 nucleotides line up with TRBD1. V trimming: 6 bases; J trimming: 0 bases; junction bases outside the gene matches: 8. There are 15 residues in the CDR3. The germline V gene encodes CDR1 LNHDA and CDR2 SQIVND (reference sequence).

The chain couples TRBV7-9 to TRBJ2-1; 9 bases fit TRBD2. CDR3 size: 14 residues. Trimming cost V 4 bases and J 7 bases; bases outside gene matches: 5. From germline, CDR1 is SEHNR and CDR2 FQNEAQ (reference sequence). CDR3 region: CASSSGTSRNEQFF. The DNA of the CDR3 is TGTGCCAGCAGCTCAGGGACTAGCAGGAATGAGCAGTTCTTC.

This chain uses TRBV4-1 with TRBJ1-2, with 8 bases aligning to TRBD1. This CDR3 region has 14 residues. V trimming: 3 bases; J trimming: 4 bases; junction bases outside the gene matches: 4. Germline CDR1 MGHRA, CDR2 YSYEKL. The CDR3 sequence: CASSQPGQAYGYTF. CDR3 in DNA: TGCGCCAGCAGCCAGCCGGGACAGGCCTATGGCTACACCTTC.

The rearrangement uses TRBV5-4 and TRBJ2-2, with D perhaps TRBD2 (5 bases). V gave up 4 bases and J gave up 5 bases, with 12 bases separating them. The length of the CDR3 is 14 residues. CDR1 SGHNT and CDR2 YYREEE come from the germline V gene (reference sequence). In DNA, the CDR3 is TGTGCCAGCAGCGGTGGGAGTGGGACCGGGGAGCTGTTTTTT. Residues: CASSGGSGTGELFF.

This clone appeared once. This chain uses TRBV10-3 with TRBJ2-3, with 7 bases that match TRBD1. J was trimmed by 1 base and V by 6 bases; bases with no gene match: 4. Germline lookup yields CDR1 ENHRY and CDR2 SYGVKD. The CDR3 is 14 residues long. DNA for the CDR3: TGTGCCATCAGCGAGGGGGCCCGCACAGATACGCAGTATTTT. Its translation is CAISEGARTDTQYF.

Here the CDR3 reads CASSSGGEGGYTF. The CDR3, as DNA: TGTGCCAGCAGCTCAGGGGGCGAGGGTGGCTACACCTTC. This sequence joins TRBV3-1 (or the pseudogene TRBV3-2) and TRBJ1-2; 8 positions agree with TRBD1. The CDR3 sequence is 13 residues long. V was clipped by 5 bases and J by 7 bases; unmatched bases: 6. CDR1 is LGHDT and CDR2 is YNNKEL in the germline V gene (reference sequence).

The chain joins TRBV28 to TRBJ1-4, with TRBD1 identical over 7 bases. Germline V gene sequence: CDR1 MDHEN, CDR2 SYDVKM. The length of the CDR3 is 15 residues. V lost 7 bases to trimming and J lost 8 bases; unmatched junction nucleotides: 13. The CDR3 here is CASTHIEGAGEKLFF. The DNA for the CDR3 is TGTGCCAGCACCCATATAGAGGGGGCTGGAGAAAAACTGTTTTTT.

The chain employs TRBV11-2 and TRBJ2-7; D perhaps matches TRBD1 (6 bases). The germline V gene encodes CDR1 SGHAT and CDR2 FQNNGV. V was cut by 1 base and J by 6 bases, with 10 bases left in between. CDR3 length: 13 amino acids. CDR3 sequence reads: CASSLGTAGEQYF. CDR3 DNA: TGTGCCAGCAGCTTAGGGACAGCCGGCGAGCAGTACTTC.

The chain has TRBV28 and TRBJ2-7; 9 nucleotides agree with TRBD1. There are 17 residues in the CDR3. Germline values: CDR1 MDHEN, CDR2 SYDVKM. Trimming cost V 3 bases and J 5 bases; bases outside gene matches: 14. In DNA, the CDR3 is TGTGCCAGCAGTTTTTGGGAGGGAGGGACAGGGCTGCACGAGCAGTACTTC. It yields the protein CASSFWEGGTGLHEQYF.

The V gene is TRBV25-1, the J gene TRBJ1-2, with D hard to call. Trimming left V 4 bases short and J 0 bases short, with 3 bases between. The CDR3 runs to 12 residues. Germline assignment: CDR1 MGHDK and CDR2 SYGVNS. As DNA, the CDR3 is TGTGCCAGCAGTGCGGCTAACTATGGCTACACCTTC. Translation: CASSAANYGYTF.

The chain couples TRBV24-1 to TRBJ1-2; D might be TRBD1 (5 bases). V was cut by 9 bases and J by 10 bases, with 20 bases left in between. Germline CDR1 is KGHDR and CDR2 is SFDVKD. This CDR3 comprises 13 residues. As DNA, the CDR3 is TGTGCCACCTCCACTCCCGGGACCTGGGACTACACCTTC. This gives the protein CATSTPGTWDYTF.

This chain links TRBV7-9 with TRBJ2-1; TRBD2 agrees at 10 bases. The V gene end was trimmed by 6 bases and the J gene end by 6 bases; junction bases not matched to a gene: 8. The V gene's germline CDR1 is SEHNR and CDR2 FQNEAQ (reference sequence). The CDR3 sequence is 15 residues long. CDR3 in amino acids: CASRPGLAISNEQFF. CDR3 nucleotides: TGTGCCAGCAGGCCGGGACTAGCGATAAGCAATGAGCAGTTCTTC.

The chain carries TRBV7-8 and TRBJ1-1, with D unresolved. Germline V gene lookup returns CDR1 SGHVS and CDR2 FQNEAQ. Trimming removed 5 bases from V and 0 bases from J, with 13 bases in between. The CDR3 sequence is 15 residues long. CDR3 coding DNA: TGTGCCAGCAGCCCCGGAGGTGCCATGAACACTGAAGCTTTCTTT. Its protein product is CASSPGGAMNTEAFF.

V and J are TRBV7-9 and TRBJ2-7, with 10 bases aligning to TRBD1. CDR1 is SEHNR and CDR2 is FQNEAQ in the germline V gene (reference sequence). The V gene end was trimmed by 9 bases and the J gene end by 3 bases; junction bases not matched to a gene: 8. CDR3 size: 14 residues. The CDR3 DNA reads TGTGCCAGTCAGGGGGGGACAGGGGTCTACGAGCAGTACTTC. This encodes CASQGGTGVYEQYF.

The gene calls are TRBV6-5 and TRBJ2-2; D is unclear. Germline assignment: CDR1 MNHEY and CDR2 SVGAGI. The CDR3 runs 12 residues. V shed 4 bases and J shed 5 bases, with 5 bases lying between them. The CDR3 region has the DNA TGTGCCAGCAGTTCTACTACCGGGGAGCTGTTTTTT. Its protein is CASSSTTGELFF.

The rearrangement joins TRBV4-3 to TRBJ2-6; 7 bases line up with TRBD1. V gave up 4 bases and J gave up 0 bases; unmatched junction bases: 3. The CDR3 runs to 16 residues. Germline CDR1 and CDR2: LGHNA and YSLEER. This CDR3 is CASSRDSVSGANVLTF. The CDR3 bases are TGCGCCAGCAGCCGGGACAGCGTCTCTGGGGCCAACGTCCTGACTTTC.

The chain employs TRBV7-3 and TRBJ1-2; tentatively, D is TRBD1 (6 bases). V gave up 1 base and J gave up 2 bases, with 11 bases separating them. The CDR3 extends over 15 amino acids. The germline gives CDR1 SGHTA, CDR2 FQGTGA. The CDR3 spells CASSLSGGTNYGYTF. In DNA form, the CDR3 reads TGTGCCAGCAGCTTAAGTGGGGGCACAAACTATGGCTACACCTTC.

V usage is TRBV28 and J usage is TRBJ1-5, with D possibly matching TRBD1 (5 bases). CDR1 MDHEN and CDR2 SYDVKM come from the germline V gene. Trimming stripped 6 bases from V and 0 bases from J, with 18 bases between. The CDR3 has 17 amino acids. CDR3 coding DNA: TGTGCCAGCAGCCGTAGGGGTAGGGCTTATAGCAATCAGCCCCAGCATTTT. Translating it yields CASSRRGRAYSNQPQHF.